This TCR beta chain came from a study of blood T cell repertoires in COVID-19. Whole-study context: Researchers got acute and convalescent COVID-19 samples from the United States, Italy and Spain. PBMCs, B-cell-depleted T cells, or T cells were the source of the cDNA or gDNA that made up the material.

In terms of age and location, participants ranged from roughly 18 to 89 years and lived in under 30 US areas. Germline CDR1 reads SGHTS; CDR2 reads YDEGEE. V lost 2 bases and J lost 1, with 16 bases in between. The CDR3 runs 16 residues. In the original workflow: Amplifying reference gene primers gave estimates of nucleated cell counts. Produced via immunoSEQ multiplex PCR; TCRdb's table is partial and in-frame only. V, J and clone size derive from that table, while D and trimming were established from the DNA sequence. This sample has about 250,000 clones, with just over 85% found just once. The rearrangement joins TRBV5-8 to TRBJ2-7; no clear D gene. This receptor was obtained from a man between 18 and 29 years old who had recovered from COVID-19. Sample: PBMCs or T cells enriched from blood (not recorded which). The DNA of the CDR3 is TGTGCCAGCAGCTTCCATGCAGGCGTGATTTCCTACGAGCAGTACTTC. Its translation: CASSFHAGVISYEQYF.